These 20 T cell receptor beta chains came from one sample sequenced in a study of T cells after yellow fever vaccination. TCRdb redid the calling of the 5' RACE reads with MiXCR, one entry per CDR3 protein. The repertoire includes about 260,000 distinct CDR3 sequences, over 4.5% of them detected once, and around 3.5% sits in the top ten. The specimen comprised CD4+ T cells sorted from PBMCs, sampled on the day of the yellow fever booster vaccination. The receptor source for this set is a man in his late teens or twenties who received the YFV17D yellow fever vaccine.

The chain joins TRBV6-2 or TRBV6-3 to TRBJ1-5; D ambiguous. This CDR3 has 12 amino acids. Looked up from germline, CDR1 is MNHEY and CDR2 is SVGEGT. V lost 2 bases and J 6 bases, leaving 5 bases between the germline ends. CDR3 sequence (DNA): TGTGCCAGCAGTTACCGGACTCAGCCCCAGCATTTT. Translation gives CASSYRTQPQHF.

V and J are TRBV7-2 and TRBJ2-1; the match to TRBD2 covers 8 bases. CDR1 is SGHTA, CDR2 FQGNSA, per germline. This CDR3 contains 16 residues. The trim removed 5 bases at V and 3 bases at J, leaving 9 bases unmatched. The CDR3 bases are TGTGCCAGCAGCACAAGACTAGCGAGGGGCTACAATGAGCAGTTCTTC. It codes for CASSTRLARGYNEQFF.

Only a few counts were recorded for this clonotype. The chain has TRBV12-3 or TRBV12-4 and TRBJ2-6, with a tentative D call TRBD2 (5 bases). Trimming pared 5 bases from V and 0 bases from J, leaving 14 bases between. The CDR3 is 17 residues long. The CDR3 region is CASSPGVGISGANVLTF. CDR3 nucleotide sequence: TGTGCCAGCAGTCCCGGGGTGGGAATCTCTGGGGCCAACGTCCTGACTTTC.

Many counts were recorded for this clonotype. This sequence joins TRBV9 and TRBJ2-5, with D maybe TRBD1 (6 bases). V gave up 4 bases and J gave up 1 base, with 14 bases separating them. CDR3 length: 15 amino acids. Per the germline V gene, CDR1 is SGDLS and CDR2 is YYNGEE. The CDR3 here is CASSFLDSLQETQYF. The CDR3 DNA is TGTGCCAGCAGCTTTCTGGACAGCCTCCAAGAGACCCAGTACTTC.

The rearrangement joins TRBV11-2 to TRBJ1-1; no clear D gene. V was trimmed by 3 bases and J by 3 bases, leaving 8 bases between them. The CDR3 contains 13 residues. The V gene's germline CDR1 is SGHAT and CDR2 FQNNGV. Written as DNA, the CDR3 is TGTGCCAGCAGCTTCAATGGGGACACTGAAGCTTTCTTT. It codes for CASSFNGDTEAFF.

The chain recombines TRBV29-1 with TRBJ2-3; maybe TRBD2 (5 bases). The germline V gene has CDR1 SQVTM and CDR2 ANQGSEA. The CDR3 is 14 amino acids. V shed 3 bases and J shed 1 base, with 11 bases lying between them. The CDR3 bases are TGCAGCGTTGATGGACGAGCGGGCACAGATACGCAGTATTTT. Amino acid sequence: CSVDGRAGTDTQYF.

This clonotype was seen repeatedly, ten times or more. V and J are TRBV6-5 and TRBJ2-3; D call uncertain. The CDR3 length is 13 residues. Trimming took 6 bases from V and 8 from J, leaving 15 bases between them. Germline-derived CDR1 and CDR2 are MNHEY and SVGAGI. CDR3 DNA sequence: TGTGCCAGCAGCCTATCGGCGGCAGGTACGCAGTATTTT. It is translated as CASSLSAAGTQYF.

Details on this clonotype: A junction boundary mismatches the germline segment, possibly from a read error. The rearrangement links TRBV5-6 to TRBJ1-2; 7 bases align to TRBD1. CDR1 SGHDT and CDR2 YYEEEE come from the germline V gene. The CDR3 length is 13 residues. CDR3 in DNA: TGTGCCAGCAGGTTGGGACAGAACTATGGCTACACCTTC. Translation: CASRLGQNYGYTF.

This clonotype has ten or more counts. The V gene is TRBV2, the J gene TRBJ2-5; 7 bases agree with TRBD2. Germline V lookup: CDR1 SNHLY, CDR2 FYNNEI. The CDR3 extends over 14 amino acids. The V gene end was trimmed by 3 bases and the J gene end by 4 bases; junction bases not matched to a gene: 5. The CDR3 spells CASSDLRGTETQYF. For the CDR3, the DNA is TGTGCCAGCAGTGATTTGCGGGGGACAGAGACCCAGTACTTC.

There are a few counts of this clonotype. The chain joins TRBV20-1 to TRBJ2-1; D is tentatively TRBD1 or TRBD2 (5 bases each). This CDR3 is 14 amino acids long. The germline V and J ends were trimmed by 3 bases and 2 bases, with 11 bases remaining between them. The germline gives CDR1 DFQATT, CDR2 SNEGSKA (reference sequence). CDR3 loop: CSARPGDPYNEQFF. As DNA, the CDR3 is TGCAGTGCTAGGCCTGGGGACCCCTACAATGAGCAGTTCTTC.

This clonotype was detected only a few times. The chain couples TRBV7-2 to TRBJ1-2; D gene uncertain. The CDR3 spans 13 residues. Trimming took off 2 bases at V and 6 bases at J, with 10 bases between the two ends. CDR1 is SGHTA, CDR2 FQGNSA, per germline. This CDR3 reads CASSLSSRHGYTF. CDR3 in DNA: TGTGCCAGCAGCTTATCGTCCCGACATGGCTACACCTTC.

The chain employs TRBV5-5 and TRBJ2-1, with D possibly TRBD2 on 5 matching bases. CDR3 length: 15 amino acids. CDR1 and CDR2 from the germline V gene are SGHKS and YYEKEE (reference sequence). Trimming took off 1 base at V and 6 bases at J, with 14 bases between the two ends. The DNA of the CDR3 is TGTGCCAGCAGCTTGATGCTAGCTGCAGGCAATGAGCAGTTCTTC. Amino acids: CASSLMLAAGNEQFF.

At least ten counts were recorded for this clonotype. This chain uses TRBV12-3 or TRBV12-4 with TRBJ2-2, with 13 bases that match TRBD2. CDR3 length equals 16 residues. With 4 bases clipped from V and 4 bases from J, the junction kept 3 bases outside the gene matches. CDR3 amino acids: CASSSWTSGGTGELFF. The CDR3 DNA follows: TGTGCCAGCAGTTCCTGGACTAGCGGGGGCACCGGGGAGCTGTTTTTT.

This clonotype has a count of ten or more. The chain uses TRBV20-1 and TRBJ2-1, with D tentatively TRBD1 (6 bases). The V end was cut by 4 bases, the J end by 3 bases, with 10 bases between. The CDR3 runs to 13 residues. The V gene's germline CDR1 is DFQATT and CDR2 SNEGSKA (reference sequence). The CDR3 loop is CSATRTDYNEQFF. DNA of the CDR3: TGCAGTGCTACGCGGACAGACTACAATGAGCAGTTCTTC.

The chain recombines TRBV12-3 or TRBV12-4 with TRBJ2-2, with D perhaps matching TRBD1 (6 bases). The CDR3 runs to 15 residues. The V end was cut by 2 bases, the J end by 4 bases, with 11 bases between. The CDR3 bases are TGTGCCAGCAGTTTATCCCAGGGGTTCACCGGGGAGCTGTTTTTT. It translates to CASSLSQGFTGELFF.

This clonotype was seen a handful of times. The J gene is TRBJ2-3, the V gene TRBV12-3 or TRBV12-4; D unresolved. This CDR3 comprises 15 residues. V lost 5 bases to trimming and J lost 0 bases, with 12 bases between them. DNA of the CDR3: TGTGCCAGCAGTCTCGAGACTCTTAGCACAGATACGCAGTATTTT. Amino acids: CASSLETLSTDTQYF.

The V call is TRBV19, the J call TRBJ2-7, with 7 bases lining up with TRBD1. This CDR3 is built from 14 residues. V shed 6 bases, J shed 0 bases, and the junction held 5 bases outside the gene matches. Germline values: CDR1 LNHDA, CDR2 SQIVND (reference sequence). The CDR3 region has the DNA TGTGCCAGTAGACCCCGGGACAGCTCCTACGAGCAGTACTTC. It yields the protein CASRPRDSSYEQYF.

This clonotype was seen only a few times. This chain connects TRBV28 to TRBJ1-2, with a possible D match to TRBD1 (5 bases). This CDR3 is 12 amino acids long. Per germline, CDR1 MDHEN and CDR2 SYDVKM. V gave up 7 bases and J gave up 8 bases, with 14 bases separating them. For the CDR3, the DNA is TGTGCCAGCACTCCCCGGGGGACCGGCTACACCTTC. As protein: CASTPRGTGYTF.

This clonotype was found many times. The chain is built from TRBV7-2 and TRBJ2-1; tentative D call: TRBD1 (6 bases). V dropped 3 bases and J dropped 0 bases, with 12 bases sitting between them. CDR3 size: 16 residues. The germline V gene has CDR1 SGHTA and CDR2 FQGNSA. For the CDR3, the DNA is TGTGCCAGCAGCTTTCGGGCGGACAGCTCCTACAATGAGCAGTTCTTC. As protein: CASSFRADSSYNEQFF.

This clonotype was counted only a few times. CDR3 amino acids: CASSVRSYSGNTIYF. The CDR3 coding sequence is TGTGCCAGCAGTGTTAGATCCTACTCTGGAAACACCATATATTTT. The genes are TRBV7-9 and TRBJ1-3; D gene unclear. Trimming stripped 6 bases from V and 0 bases from J, with 12 bases between. CDR1 and CDR2 from the germline V gene are SEHNR and FQNEAQ (reference sequence). The CDR3 extends over 15 amino acids.